This note documents a single T cell receptor (beta chain) sequence. These data are taken from a study of blood T cell repertoires in COVID-19. Study-level background: Researchers got acute and convalescent COVID-19 samples from the United States, Italy and Spain.

Source study methods: Using reference gene primer amplification, nucleated cell counts were estimated. The assay was immunoSEQ multiplex PCR, and TCRdb's table has in-frame clones only and misses some. V, J and clone size reflect that table, while D and trimming were determined from the DNA. The table includes approximately 130,000 clones, around four fifths detected once. Germline V lookup: CDR1 MNHEY, CDR2 SVGAGI. Trimming took 5 bases from V and 2 from J, leaving 9 bases between them. The CDR3 is 13 amino acids. The rearrangement links TRBV6-5 to TRBJ1-1; D possibly corresponds to TRBD1 (6 bases). Specimen: peripheral blood. The clonotype was recovered from a human donor in a cohort sampled during active COVID-19. CDR3 DNA: TGTGCCAGCAGTAACAGGGACAACACTGAAGCTTTCTTT. The encoded protein is CASSNRDNTEAFF.